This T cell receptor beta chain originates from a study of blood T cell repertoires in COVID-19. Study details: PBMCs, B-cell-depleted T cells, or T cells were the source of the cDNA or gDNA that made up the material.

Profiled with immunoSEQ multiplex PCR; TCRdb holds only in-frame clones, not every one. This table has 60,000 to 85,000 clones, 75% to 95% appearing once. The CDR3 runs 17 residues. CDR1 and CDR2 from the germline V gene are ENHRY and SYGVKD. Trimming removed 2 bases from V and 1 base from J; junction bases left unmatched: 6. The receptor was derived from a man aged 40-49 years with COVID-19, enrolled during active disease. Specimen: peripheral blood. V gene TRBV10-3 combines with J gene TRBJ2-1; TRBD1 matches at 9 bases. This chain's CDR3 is CAISERGTGNSYNEQFF. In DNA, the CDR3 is TGTGCCATCAGTGAGCGTGGGACAGGGAATTCCTACAATGAGCAGTTCTTC.